A single sample gave rise to the 2 T cell receptor beta chains below, sequenced in a study of control samples from healthy donors and cancer patients. Generated by immunoSEQ multiplex PCR, the TCRdb table keeps only in-frame clones and is missing some. Of approximately 100,000 clones in the sample, 85% to 90% were seen once. The sequencing sample was made of PBMCs. These receptors came from a man between 60 and 75 years old with lung cancer.

The chain employs TRBV27 and TRBJ2-2; 9 nucleotides line up with TRBD2. The CDR3 contains 17 residues. The germline V gene has CDR1 MNHEY and CDR2 SMNVEV (reference sequence). DNA for the CDR3: TGTCCCCGCCGTTCACAACCGCGGGGGGGCCGGACCGGGGAGCTGTTTTTT. Amino acids: CPRRSQPRGGRTGELFF.

The chain employs TRBV7-8 and TRBJ1-5; unclear D gene. The CDR3 runs 15 residues. V lost 1 base, J lost 4 bases, and 11 bases lay in between. Germline lookup yields CDR1 SGHVS and CDR2 FQNEAQ. CDR3 nucleotide sequence: TGTGCCAGCAGCTTAGAGAACAACGTGAATCAGCCCCAGCATTTT. Its protein product is CASSLENNVNQPQHF.